This is a list of T cell receptor beta chains from one sample in a study of regulatory T cells in long-lasting Graves disease. TCRdb itself ran the multiplex PCR reads through MiXCR, one entry per CDR3 protein. The sample shows 400,000 to 500,000 distinct CDR3 sequences, around a fifth of them seen only once. The sample here was peripheral blood mononuclear cells (PBMCs), taken when the disease was refractory, from a patient treated with antithyroid drugs. These receptors all stem from a female donor with Graves disease. The CDR3 runs from the conserved cysteine through the conserved F or W. Rows may omit the clone size; those that give it use once, few, many or a size class.

CDR3 protein | J gene | clone size | V gene
CASSPRGQRDYEQYF | TRBJ2-7 | few | TRBV9
CASPGRGAQEQYF | TRBJ2-7 | many | TRBV2
CAGSLNPIMTQHF | TRBJ1-5 | . | TRBV6-1
CASSEPSGGETQYF | TRBJ2-5 | . | TRBV19
CASSFYQVPGGDQWF | TRBJ2-5 | many | TRBV27
CASSSSPGNTEAFF | TRBJ1-1 | many | TRBV7-2
CASSFSGNEKLSF | TRBJ1-4 | . | TRBV7-9
CATSDMPWDREAYTEAFF | TRBJ1-1 | many | TRBV24-1
CASRAEAGQETQYF | TRBJ2-5 | once | TRBV12-3/TRBV12-4
CASGRGGTDSYEQYF | TRBJ2-7 | once | TRBV12-5
CASSAVARDGSPLHF | TRBJ1-6 | few | TRBV9
CASSSTSGGNTIYF | TRBJ1-3 | . | TRBV28
CSAAPREDTGELFF | TRBJ2-2 | . | TRBV29-1
CASSTPPGTSEGAGETQYF | TRBJ2-5 | . | TRBV19
CASSMGAALGQYF | TRBJ2-7 | . | TRBV19
CASRWGSSNQPQHF | TRBJ1-5 | many | TRBV6-1
CASSLNSHSYEQYF | TRBJ2-7 | many | TRBV12-3/TRBV12-4
CASSGKPVDPGQGAKTEAFF | TRBJ1-1 | few | TRBV25-1
CASGGSRRQETQYF | TRBJ2-5 | . | TRBV28
CASGGEGHSYEQYF | TRBJ2-7 | many | TRBV6-1
CASSYSPGIHEQYF | TRBJ2-7 | few | TRBV6-5
CASSYLSSGNTEAFF | TRBJ1-1 | many | TRBV6-5
CASNAATQTGELFF | TRBJ2-2 | . | TRBV6-1
CASSVAWRQGPNTEAFF | TRBJ1-1 | . | TRBV9
CASSEVGGPRQETQYF | TRBJ2-5 | . | TRBV6-1
CASRGGANEYGYTF | TRBJ1-2 | many | TRBV28
CASSAGQFSETQYF | TRBJ2-5 | . | TRBV9
CSAYPSEKNIQYF | TRBJ2-4 | few | TRBV20-1
CSVGGLETYEQYF | TRBJ2-7 | . | TRBV29-1
CASSMGQNEGKLFF | TRBJ1-4 | few | TRBV19
CASSQSHGSNQPQHF | TRBJ1-5 | few | TRBV3-1
CAISRGDSNQPHHF | TRBJ1-5 | few | TRBV10-3
CASSLAMTGEKLFF | TRBJ1-4 | many | TRBV7-2
CASSGGGNSPLHF | TRBJ1-6 | many | TRBV28
CASSFSHFQGEISGANVLTF | TRBJ2-6 | . | TRBV11-1
CASSVAAGDQPQHF | TRBJ1-5 | . | TRBV9
CATQSPSYEQYF | TRBJ2-7 | many | TRBV10-3
CAWSVRGGTKEQFF | TRBJ2-1 | . | TRBV30
CASSPRGAGGMNTEAFF | TRBJ1-1 | . | TRBV4-2
CASSLYAAVNTEAFF | TRBJ1-1 | . | TRBV7-2
CASSLDTRLPARYEQYF | TRBJ2-7 | . | TRBV6-1
CASSFLDTNQPQHF | TRBJ1-5 | . | TRBV7-2